Following are 15 T cell receptor beta chains from one sample sequenced in a study of Ad26.COV2.S vaccination and SARS-CoV-2 variants. Assay: immunoSEQ multiplex PCR; the TCRdb copy retains only in-frame clones and omits some. The sample has 410,000 or so clones, about 92% seen once. This sample's treatment: 15 to 20 received Ad26.COV2.S at low or high dose, single or two shots; roughly five received placebo; per-sample allocation not given. Sampling occurred on day 63 after the first vaccine or placebo injection. The specimen was peripheral blood, collected in a trial of Ad26.COV2.S vaccine versus placebo. The receptor source for this set is a person aged 18 to 65 who received the Ad26.COV2.S COVID-19 vaccine or a placebo.

The genes are TRBV9 and TRBJ1-3, with 8 bases matching TRBD1. V lost 4 bases and J lost 6; bases outside the gene matches: 12. Germline CDR1 SGDLS, CDR2 YYNGEE. The CDR3 consists of 16 residues. The CDR3 sequence is CASSTQRGQGVNTIYF. In DNA, the CDR3 is TGTGCCAGCAGCACTCAGCGAGGACAGGGAGTAAACACCATATATTTT.

The sample holds one count of this clone. This sequence joins TRBV5-1 and TRBJ2-5; D is perhaps TRBD1 (6 bases). The CDR3 is 16 amino acids. V was clipped by 1 base and J by 1 base, with 14 bases between them. Germline loops: CDR1 SGHRS, CDR2 YFSETQ. The CDR3 DNA follows: TGCGCCAGCAGCTTGTCGGGCAGGGGTGTCCAAGAGACCCAGTACTTC. Protein product: CASSLSGRGVQETQYF.

This CDR3 is CASSQAYEQYF. CDR3 DNA: TGTGCCAGCAGCCAAGCCTACGAGCAGTACTTC. The chain joins TRBV7-2 to TRBJ2-7; no firm D call. The V gene lost 5 bases and the J gene lost 2 bases, with 4 bases spanning the gap. This CDR3 has 11 residues. Looked up from germline, CDR1 is SGHTA and CDR2 is FQGNSA.

In this sample, this clone turned up a few times. The V gene is TRBV4-3, the J gene TRBJ2-7; D tentatively fits TRBD1 or TRBD2 (5 bases each). The CDR3 contains 14 residues. Trimming removed 4 bases from V and 0 bases from J, with 10 bases in between. Germline V gene lookup returns CDR1 LGHNA and CDR2 YSLEER. CDR3 amino acids: CASSPGRNSYEQYF. The CDR3 DNA reads as TGCGCCAGCAGCCCAGGGAGAAACTCCTACGAGCAGTACTTC.

CDR3 nucleotide sequence: TGTGCCAGTATGCCAGGTGGAGGCTATGGCTACACCTTC. Amino acid sequence: CASMPGGGYGYTF. This rearrangement joins TRBV19 to TRBJ1-2; unclear D gene. This CDR3 comprises 13 residues. Germline V lookup: CDR1 LNHDA, CDR2 SQIVND (reference sequence). Trimming stripped 7 bases from V and 4 bases from J, with 13 bases between.

J is TRBJ2-1 and V is TRBV2, with D perhaps TRBD1 (5 bases). Trimming removed 6 bases at V and 0 bases at J, with 9 bases between. This CDR3 comprises 14 residues. From germline, CDR1 is SNHLY and CDR2 FYNNEI. CDR3 bases: TGTGCCAGCAGCGTCGACAGCTCCTACAATGAGCAGTTCTTC. Its translation is CASSVDSSYNEQFF. Based on the CDR3 plus reference TRBV2 and TRBJ2-1, the full variable domain is EPEVTQTPSHQVTQMGQEVILRCVPISNHLYFYWYRQILGQKVEFLVSFYNNEISEKSEIFDDQFSVERPDGSNFTLKIRSTKLEDSAMYFCASSVDSSYNEQFFGPGTRLTVL.

This clone was seen more than once but under ten times. The chain is built from TRBV28 and TRBJ1-1; D uncertain. Deletions cut 3 bases from V and 6 bases from J, with 5 bases between. Germline CDR1 MDHEN, CDR2 SYDVKM. The CDR3 totals 11 residues. DNA of the CDR3: TGTGCCAGCAGTTTCAATTCTGAAGCTTTCTTT. Translation gives CASSFNSEAFF.

This rearrangement joins TRBV14 to TRBJ2-7, with D tentatively TRBD1 (6 bases). This CDR3 comprises 14 residues. The V end lost 3 bases, the J end lost 2 bases, and 11 bases lay between the germline ends. CDR1 and CDR2 from the germline V gene are SGHDN and FVKESK. The CDR3 DNA reads as TGTGCCAGCAGCCATGTACAGGGAACCTACGAGCAGTACTTC. This translates into CASSHVQGTYEQYF.

The gene calls are TRBV5-1 and TRBJ2-7, with a weak D call TRBD1 (5 bases). The CDR3 is made up of 13 amino acids. The V end was cut by 3 bases, the J end by 1 base, with 8 bases between. In germline, CDR1 is SGHRS, CDR2 YFSETQ. The CDR3, as DNA: TGCGCCAGCAGCTCGACAGCTTCCTACGAGCAGTACTTC. Its translation is CASSSTASYEQYF.

The chain recombines TRBV19 with TRBJ1-1, with a weak D call TRBD1 (6 bases). The V and J ends lost 5 bases and 1 base respectively, with 14 bases between them. The CDR3 totals 15 residues. The V gene's germline CDR1 is LNHDA and CDR2 SQIVND (reference sequence). CDR3 sequence: CASSPGQRRNTEAFF. The CDR3 region has the DNA TGTGCCAGTAGTCCCGGACAGCGACGGAACACTGAAGCTTTCTTT.

V is TRBV20-1 and J is TRBJ1-1, with D unresolved. The germline CDR1 and CDR2 sequences are DFQATT and SNEGSKA (reference sequence). Trimming took 5 bases from V and 8 from J, leaving 12 bases between them. The CDR3 totals 11 residues. The CDR3 nucleotides read TGCAGTGCTCCATGGCGGGTCGAAGCTTTCTTT. It encodes CSAPWRVEAFF.

This clone has only one observation. The rearrangement links TRBV30 to TRBJ2-2, with D maybe TRBD2 (5 bases). From germline, CDR1 is GTSNPN and CDR2 SVGIG (reference sequence). The CDR3 has 13 residues. The V end was cut by 2 bases, the J end by 5 bases, with 9 bases between. The CDR3 region has the DNA TGTGCCTGGAGTTGGGGAGATACCGGGGAGCTGTTTTTT. It encodes CAWSWGDTGELFF.

The chain recombines TRBV5-1 with TRBJ2-1; unclear D gene. Germline V CDR1 and CDR2: SGHRS, YFSETQ. Trimming took off 0 bases at V and 9 bases at J, with 16 bases between the two ends. The CDR3 runs to 15 residues. CDR3 coding DNA: TGCGCCAGCAGCTTGGCCAATGTAGCATTTGGTGAGCAGTTCTTC. Protein product: CASSLANVAFGEQFF.

The CDR3 protein is CASSIDTGADTEAFF. The CDR3 coding sequence is TGTGCCAGTAGTATAGATACAGGGGCAGACACTGAAGCTTTCTTT. J is TRBJ1-1 and V is TRBV19; 7 bases are a match to TRBD1. V dropped 0 bases and J dropped 3; count of bases not matched to a gene: 4. CDR3 length: 15 residues. CDR1 and CDR2 from the germline V gene are LNHDA and SQIVND (reference sequence).

The chain carries TRBV10-1 and TRBJ2-3, with 11 bases aligning to TRBD2. The CDR3 runs 16 residues. The junction had 7 bases not matched to a gene; V was cut back by 3 bases and J by 5 bases. CDR1 and CDR2 from the germline V gene are WNHNN and SYGVQD (reference sequence). The CDR3 bases are TGCGCCAGCAGTGATATTAGCGGGGGGGTTGGAGATACGCAGTATTTT. It is translated as CASSDISGGVGDTQYF.